This TCR beta chain was captured by sequencing in a study of Tregs in tolerant kidney transplant recipients (dated by TCRdb to about 2019). Context from the whole study: Related donors were used in the transplants with nonmyeloablative bone marrow transplantation, and mixed chimerism was transient in the human trials. Before combined kidney and bone marrow transplantation, this study identified donor-specific regulatory T cells using TCRbeta sequencing and then followed those same cells after transplant.

Genomic DNA was extracted from sorted cells with the QIAGEN DNeasy Blood and Tissue Kit for TCRbeta CDR3 sequencing. High-throughput TCRbeta CDR3 sequencing, including PCR amplification with bias correction and internal controls, was performed commercially through immunoSEQ. Regarding the original processing steps: A unique productive TCRbeta sequence was defined by the CDR3 nucleotide sequence when primers matched, and otherwise by the CDR3 amino acid sequence together with the Vbeta and Jbeta genes. To correct for sorting error, sequences found in more than one sorted population at a frequency ratio of 2:1 or less were discarded, and the remaining shared sequences were assigned to the population with the higher frequency. A sequence was defined as donor-reactive if the sequence was expanded at least 5-fold in CFSE-low cells compared with unstimulated cells and had a frequency of at least 0.01% in CFSE-low cells. Repertoire divergence was quantified by Jensen-Shannon divergence calculated from the top 100 TCRbeta sequences ranked by frequency. For samples with multiple sequencing runs, sorting error was corrected separately for each run before the runs were pooled. Entries here come from immuneACCESS through TCRdb and include only in-frame sequences with V and J called. Some clones fail to appear in such tables; in the studies checked, an unresolved V gene covers under half of the shortfall, and the cause of the remainder is unknown. That table is the source of V, J and clone size, and D and trimming were worked out from the DNA. This sample lists under 95,000 clones; roughly 90% were detected once. The top ten clonotypes cover approximately 0.37% of the sample.

Remarks on this clone: It lacks a known antigen. The record has no base qualities; no much larger clone is one base away.

V is trimmed back by 6 bases and J by 8 bases, and the junction contains 14 bases that no gene match accounts for. The CDR1 and CDR2 encoded by the germline V gene (reference sequence) are SEHNR and FQNEAQ. The CDR3 sequence holds 15 residues, the cysteine and phenylalanine included. Only the CDR3 DNA is retained, 45 bases long and in frame from the first base. Study-level results and caveats: The study was constrained by small patient numbers, and validation of the findings is required in larger populations and under other immunosuppression protocols. The most biologically relevant and donor-specific TCRbeta repertoire appeared to be identified by expanding Tregs with activated donor B cells. Biological reproducibility was not examined directly, but technical replication error appeared to be minimal. In tolerant patients, donor-specific Tregs expanded more than Tregs overall, which suggests antigen-driven rather than nonspecific expansion. For some patients the PCR primers changed over time, which made it impossible to compare the samples from those patients at the nucleotide level.

The label giving this sample's time point can be read as: blood sample drawn before combined kidney and bone marrow transplant. Unstimulated Tregs (CD4+CD25+CD127-), CD4+ non-Tregs (CD4+CD25-), CD4 and CD8 cells were FACS-sorted from thawed PBMCs. Thawed PBMCs were rested overnight at 37 degrees C with approximately 220 IU/ml IL-2 before Treg sorting. Patients were 4 combined kidney and bone marrow transplant recipients from the ITN036ST trial, and only these trial subjects had samples available. Healthy control blood was processed to PBMCs with a Ficoll density gradient and then cryopreserved, whereas patient PBMCs were collected both before and after transplant.

The chain employs TRBV7-9 and TRBJ1-2, with 8 junctional bases fitting TRBD1. The TCR comes from a human donor who received a combined kidney and bone marrow transplant. The sequencing used Tregs from blood, collected before the transplant. DNA sequence: TGTGCCAGCAGGAATAAGACAGGGGAGAAGCGGGGCTACACCTTC. It translates to CASRNKTGEKRGYTF.